This T cell receptor (beta chain) emerged from a study of CD8 T cells in Susac syndrome. CDR1 SGDLS and CDR2 YYNGEE come from the germline V gene. V lost 4 bases and J 4 bases, leaving 17 bases between the germline ends. The CDR3 consists of 15 residues. The patients serving as multiple sclerosis controls were treatment-naive. They had stable or active relapsing-remitting disease and fulfilled revised McDonald criteria. RNA in amounts of roughly 0.5 to 1 ug was reverse transcribed with random hexamers. TCRdb independently ran MiXCR on the immunoSEQ multiplex PCR reads; one entry per CDR3 protein. The sample yields 150,000 to 190,000 distinct CDR3 sequences, roughly 94% seen once.

The sequence was obtained from a human donor with multiple sclerosis. Sequencing used CD8+ T cells from PBMCs. V gene TRBV9 combines with J gene TRBJ2-5; possibly TRBD1 for D (6 bases). The CDR3, as DNA: TGTGCCAGCAGCCCTTCTACAGGGAGAGGAGAGACCCAGTACTTC. It specifies CASSPSTGRGETQYF.